This T cell receptor beta chain comes out of a study of immune evolution from preneoplasia to lung adenocarcinoma. Study background: HLA loss of heterozygosity: over 5.5% AIS, about 15% MIA, approximately 31% ADC, none AAH.

Looked up from germline, CDR1 is MDHEN and CDR2 is SYDVKM. Trimming cost V 1 base and J 5 bases, with 14 bases left between them. The length of the CDR3 is 15 residues. Details on this clone: Antigen: not known.

General study findings and limits: Top clone frequencies peaked in normal lung, apparently declining through invasive adenocarcinoma. Later-stage lesions appeared to have more T cells, more diversity, less clonality.

H&E slides confirmed each diagnosis, reviewed by two pathologists independently. The data were produced by immunoSEQ multiplex PCR, yet TCRdb's version contains in-frame clones alone and is incomplete. The profile shows about 2,300 clones, 84% of them singletons. The TCR sequence derives from a person between 60 and 79 years old with lung adenocarcinoma. The specimen was FFPE lung adenocarcinoma in situ tissue. This rearrangement joins TRBV28 to TRBJ1-2; D remains unclear. The CDR3 protein is CASSLFGEARYGYTF. For the CDR3, the DNA is TGTGCCAGCAGTTTATTCGGGGAAGCTAGGTATGGCTACACCTTC.